This TCR beta chain was recorded in a study of beta chain features in type 1 diabetes (dated by TCRdb to 2017 to 2018). Describing the broader study: Mean age, gender distribution, total cell number and subset yield were not different between patients and healthy donors. Across all samples, some 110,000,000 sorted cells were examined, and cell number per subset correlated strongly with RNA yield. In the study, TCRB repertoires of sorted circulating CD4+ T cell subsets from recently diagnosed type 1 diabetes patients were compared with those of matched healthy donors. Whereas all 30 or so donors provided naive and central memory subsets, regulatory and stem cell-like memory subsets were isolated from just 8 patients and roughly eight healthy donors. Paper-wide results and their limitations: Because small numbers of individuals were included in the HLA sub-analyses, any influence of HLA type on TCRB rearrangement was left unresolved. In all four CD4+ subsets, TCRB CDR3 length was moderately but significantly shorter in type 1 diabetes patients. At VDJ recombination sites, type 1 diabetes patients had fewer insertions and more deleted nucleotides, which implies abnormalities in thymic rearrangement. Because cDNA was sequenced instead of genomic DNA, activated cells with high expression could be over-represented, although the groups did not differ in activation or CD3 levels. The naive, central memory and regulatory TCRB repertoires appeared to resemble one another more closely among patients than among healthy donors. PCR might favor shorter templates, but patient and control samples were amplified and corrected together, so any skew would affect both groups equally.

The entire isolated RNA was reverse transcribed using the High Capacity cDNA Reverse Transcription Kit, and thus expressed TCRB transcripts were sequenced. Deep immunoSEQ sequencing was performed on naive, central memory and regulatory T cell samples, with an average of roughly 3.3 million total reads per sample. Sorted cells were lysed in RLT buffer and RNA was extracted with DNase-treated RNeasy Micro or Mini kits, depending on cell number. To prevent cross-contamination, every cell subset was processed on its own, while patient and healthy donor samples were processed together. Using the immunoSEQ multiplex PCR, TCRB sequences were amplified from cDNA into 87-bp fragments spanning the CDR3 region. The amplicons were sequenced using the Illumina HiSeq platform. The original pipeline was this. PCR bias was computationally corrected using synthetic template baselines, reads within Hamming distance 2 were collapsed, and singletons that could not be merged were discarded. Reads were aligned to IMGT to assign V, D and J genes, CDR3 length, and insertions or deletions at six rearrangement sites. Clonotype counts were normalized to sorted cell number within each subset before computing true diversity and Gini coefficients with the tcR R package. The overlap coefficient, calculated on TCRB nucleotide sequences, was used to quantify repertoire sharing. As a proxy for the pre-selection repertoire, out-of-frame TCRB sequences from naive cells were analyzed. TCRdb took this table from immuneACCESS and kept in-frame rearrangements with V and J called. Such tables lack part of the clones; where checked against another copy, unresolved V genes explain under half of the gap, and the rest is unexplained. That table gives V, J and clone size, and the DNA gave D and trimming. The sample records about 400,000 clones, roughly 12% of which are singletons. The top ten clones comprise about 0.017% of the sample.

From each donor, a single peripheral blood sample of approximately 110 mL on average was drawn into heparinised tubes. A BD FACSAria II and a panel including CD45RO, CCR7, CD25, CD127, CD95 and CD27 were used to sort naive, central memory, regulatory and stem cell-like memory CD4+ T cells. Purity was above 98% for every sorted population. PBMCs were isolated immediately by Lymphoprep density gradient centrifugation and stained directly without culture. So that batch effects would be minimized, each experiment stained and sorted samples in pairs, pairing one healthy donor with one patient. Looking up the germline V gene yields CDR1 SQVTM and CDR2 ANQGSEA. From its cysteine to its phenylalanine, the CDR3 spans 12 amino acids. Of all the DNA, just the CDR3 is kept, 36 bases in frame from base 1. V sheds 5 bases and J sheds 0 bases, leaving 7 bases between their ends. Note on this clone: Its antigen has not been determined. No much larger clone is present one base from it, and per-base qualities are unavailable. The same CDR3 also results from other DNA sequences found in this sample.

The specimen sequenced was naive CD4+ T cells from blood. According to the study, the label for this sample's cell subset or site signals: true naive CD4+ T cells. The receptor was isolated from a man younger than 30 in good health. The chain couples TRBV29-1 to TRBJ1-1, with a weak D call of TRBD1 (5 bases match). The nucleotide sequence reads TGCAGCGTTTCCAGGGTGAACACTGAAGCTTTCTTT. It translates as CSVSRVNTEAFF.